This paragraph reports one TCR beta chain. Its antigen is currently unknown. Trimming removed 6 bases from V and 2 bases from J, with 8 bases in between. Germline assignment: CDR1 SNHLY and CDR2 FYNNEI. The length of the CDR3 is 14 residues. This record belongs to a study of shared clonotypes between healthy human individuals. Every donor was a Caucasian adult from Nashville, Tennessee. Study-wide points: Estimated richness was generally greater in naive than memory subsets. It was the few donors that limited the genetic and exposure-history diversity represented.

In the original processing: Junction-only sequences produced by ImmunoSEQ had no quality scores, so filtering differed. Sequencing used immunoSEQ multiplex PCR; TCRdb keeps in-frame clones, though not all of them. Clone size and V and J calls were adopted from that table, with D and trimming inferred from the DNA. The sample consists of approximately 530,000 clones, 90% to 96% of them appearing once. This chain connects TRBV2 to TRBJ2-6; D is uncertain. The sequence derives from a woman in her 30s in good health. The sample taken for sequencing was naive CD4+ T cells sorted from blood. The subset: CD45RA+ positively selected. CDR3 region: CASSSGAGANVLTF. Written as DNA, the CDR3 is TGTGCCAGCAGCTCAGGTGCTGGGGCCAACGTCCTGACTTTC.